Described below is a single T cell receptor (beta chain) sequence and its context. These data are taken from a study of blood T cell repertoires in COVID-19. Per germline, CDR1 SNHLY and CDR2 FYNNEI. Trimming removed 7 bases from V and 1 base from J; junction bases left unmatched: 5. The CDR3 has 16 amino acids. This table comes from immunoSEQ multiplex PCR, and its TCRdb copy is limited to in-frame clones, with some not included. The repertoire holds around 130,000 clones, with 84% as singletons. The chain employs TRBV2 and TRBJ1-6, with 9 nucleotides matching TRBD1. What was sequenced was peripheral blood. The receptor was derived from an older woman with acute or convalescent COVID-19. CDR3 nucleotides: TGTGCCAGCAACGGGACAGGGTTGTCCTATAATTCACCCCTCCACTTT. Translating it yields CASNGTGLSYNSPLHF.